The 17 T cell receptor beta chains reported below all come from one sample, sequenced in a study of CD8+ T cells in alopecia areata. In each case, RNA was isolated and then reverse transcribed into cDNA as the sequencing template. Produced via immunoSEQ multiplex PCR; TCRdb's table is partial and in-frame only. The sample includes 150,000 or so clones, 40% to 50% of them seen just once. The source material was CD4+ T cells sorted from blood. These receptors all come from a human donor with alopecia areata.

The V call is TRBV5-1, the J call TRBJ2-1, with TRBD2 as a possible D gene (6 bases). The V gene lost 5 bases and the J gene lost 0 bases, with 12 bases spanning the gap. The CDR3 is made up of 15 amino acids. CDR1 and CDR2 (germline): SGHRS, YFSETQ. As DNA, the CDR3 is TGCGCCAGCAGAACCGGGACTCTCTCCTACAATGAGCAGTTCTTC. Its protein is CASRTGTLSYNEQFF.

This chain joins TRBV6-5 and TRBJ1-1; D is unresolved. From germline, CDR1 is MNHEY and CDR2 SVGAGI. V was clipped by 6 bases and J by 1 base, with 12 bases between them. This CDR3 comprises 14 residues. The chain's CDR3 is CASRPFNRNTEAFF. CDR3 bases: TGTGCCAGCAGGCCCTTTAACCGGAACACTGAAGCTTTCTTT.

The chain combines TRBV9 with TRBJ2-1; a possible D gene is TRBD2 (5 bases). The CDR3 is 16 amino acids. Trimming pared 0 bases from V and 2 bases from J, leaving 12 bases between. Germline V lookup: CDR1 SGDLS, CDR2 YYNGEE. The CDR3 sequence is CASSVEAAFTYNEQFF. DNA of the CDR3: TGTGCCAGCAGCGTAGAAGCGGCCTTTACCTACAATGAGCAGTTCTTC.

This clone was seen a few times. The rearrangement joins TRBV6-6 to TRBJ2-3; 9 nucleotides line up with TRBD2. V lost 8 bases, J lost 3 bases, and 0 bases stayed unmatched. CDR1 is MNHNY, CDR2 SVGAGI, per germline (reference sequence). This CDR3 region has 12 residues. CDR3 sequence reads: CASGLATDTQYF. CDR3 DNA sequence: TGTGCCAGCGGACTAGCGACAGATACGCAGTATTTT.

Here the CDR3 DNA reads TGTGCCTGGATTCTATTAGGGGGCGATGGCTACACCTTC. It yields the protein CAWILLGGDGYTF. The V and J genes are TRBV30 and TRBJ1-2, with TRBD1 matching 7 bases. Losses at the gene ends were 4 bases for V and 6 bases for J; bases not matched to a gene: 8. This CDR3 comprises 13 residues. The germline V gene has CDR1 GTSNPN and CDR2 SVGIG (reference sequence).

The chain uses TRBV27 and TRBJ2-3, with TRBD2 identical over 14 bases. Germline V gene data show CDR1 as MNHEY and CDR2 as SMNVEV (reference sequence). V lost 4 bases and J lost 6; bases outside the gene matches: 9. CDR3 length equals 17 residues. The CDR3 DNA is TGTGCCAGCAGTTCATCCGGGACTAGCGGGAGTTTGGATACGCAGTATTTT. Its protein product is CASSSSGTSGSLDTQYF.

This chain connects TRBV29-1 to TRBJ2-5; D is ambiguous. Germline CDR1 SQVTM, CDR2 ANQGSEA. There are 13 residues in the CDR3. Trimming cost V 1 base and J 1 base, with 7 bases left between them. This chain's CDR3 is CSVEVVPQETQYF. CDR3 nucleotide sequence: TGCAGCGTTGAAGTGGTGCCCCAAGAGACCCAGTACTTC.

The chain joins TRBV25-1 to TRBJ2-7; D unresolved. Between the trimmed V and J ends, which lost 3 bases and 3 bases, there was a span of 12 bases. The CDR3 is 14 amino acids. Germline loops: CDR1 MGHDK, CDR2 SYGVNS. The CDR3 region is CASSEGFGLYEQYF. DNA of the CDR3: TGTGCCAGCAGTGAGGGGTTTGGCCTCTACGAGCAGTACTTC.

This clone was counted only a few times. The chain is built from TRBV18 and TRBJ2-7, with 10 bases lining up with TRBD2. The V gene end was trimmed by 4 bases and the J gene end by 3 bases; junction bases not matched to a gene: 6. CDR1 KGHSH and CDR2 LQKENI come from the germline V gene. The CDR3 length is 15 residues. The CDR3 protein is CASSLGTSDRYEQYF. In nucleotides, the CDR3 is TGTGCCAGCTCACTGGGGACTAGCGACCGCTACGAGCAGTACTTC.

V gene TRBV29-1 combines with J gene TRBJ1-2; D gene uncertain. The length of the CDR3 is 12 residues. With 6 bases removed from V and 4 bases from J, the gap between germline ends came to 12 bases. The germline V gene encodes CDR1 SQVTM and CDR2 ANQGSEA. The CDR3: CSVERTGYGYTF. Written as DNA, the CDR3 is TGCAGCGTGGAGCGGACGGGCTATGGCTACACCTTC.

This chain uses TRBV28 with TRBJ2-7, with 8 bases identical to TRBD1. CDR1 is MDHEN, CDR2 SYDVKM, per germline. J gave up 1 base and V 6 bases, and 5 bases lay outside the gene matches. This CDR3 comprises 14 residues. The CDR3: CASSEGTGSYEQYF. The CDR3 coding sequence is TGTGCCAGCAGCGAAGGGACAGGTTCCTACGAGCAGTACTTC. Filled out from reference TRBV28 and TRBJ2-7, the complete variable domain reads DVKVTQSSRYLVKRTGEKVFLECVQDMDHENMFWYRQDPGLGLRLIYFSYDVKMKEKGDIPEGYSVSREKKERFSLILESASTNQTSMYLCASSEGTGSYEQYFGPGTRLTVT.

This clone was detected a few times. The DNA of the CDR3 is TGTGCCAGCTGGGGGTTAGCGGGTTACACAGATACGCAGTATTTT. It encodes CASWGLAGYTDTQYF. The rearrangement joins TRBV28 to TRBJ2-3; 7 bases map to TRBD2. V shed 8 bases, J shed 2 bases, and the junction held 10 bases outside the gene matches. This CDR3 spans 15 amino acids. The germline V gene encodes CDR1 MDHEN and CDR2 SYDVKM.

The chain carries TRBV2 and TRBJ2-1; no reliable D call. This CDR3 has 13 residues. The germline V gene has CDR1 SNHLY and CDR2 FYNNEI. The ends were cut back, 6 bases at V and 9 bases at J, with 15 bases in the middle. The CDR3 loop is CASSQNAATEQFF. The CDR3 region has the DNA TGTGCCAGCAGCCAAAACGCGGCGACTGAGCAGTTCTTC.

This rearrangement joins TRBV28 to TRBJ2-5; 11 nucleotides agree with TRBD2. V shed 6 bases, J shed 7 bases, and the junction held 13 bases outside the gene matches. The CDR3 length is 16 residues. CDR1 MDHEN and CDR2 SYDVKM come from the germline V gene. The CDR3, as DNA: TGTGCCAGCAGACCCGGGACTAGCGGTTCCTATGTGACCCAGTACTTC. Amino acid sequence: CASRPGTSGSYVTQYF. The whole variable domain, remainder taken from reference TRBV28 and TRBJ2-5, is DVKVTQSSRYLVKRTGEKVFLECVQDMDHENMFWYRQDPGLGLRLIYFSYDVKMKEKGDIPEGYSVSREKKERFSLILESASTNQTSMYLCASRPGTSGSYVTQYFGPGTRLLVL.

The DNA of the CDR3 is TGTGCCAGCTCACGCCAGGAGAACACTGAAGCTTTCTTT. Its translation is CASSRQENTEAFF. The rearrangement links TRBV18 to TRBJ1-1; D is unresolved. Trimming removed 4 bases from V and 1 base from J, with 7 bases in between. Germline V gene lookup returns CDR1 KGHSH and CDR2 LQKENI. The CDR3 totals 13 residues.

This clone is a singleton in its sample. The V and J genes are TRBV30 and TRBJ2-1; D is possibly TRBD1 (5 bases). This CDR3 comprises 15 residues. Trimming pared 0 bases from V and 6 bases from J, leaving 15 bases between. The germline CDR1 and CDR2 sequences are GTSNPN and SVGIG (reference sequence). CDR3 bases: TGTGCCTGGAGTGTAGGGGTTCCTATTTCCAATGAGCAGTTCTTC. Its translation is CAWSVGVPISNEQFF. Full variable domain (remainder filled in from reference TRBV30 and TRBJ2-1): SQTIHQWPATLVQPVGSPLSLECTVEGTSNPNLYWYRQAAGRGLQLLFYSVGIGQISSEVPQNLSASRPQDRQFILSSKKLLLSDSGFYLCAWSVGVPISNEQFFGPGTRLTVL.

This chain joins TRBV7-6 and TRBJ2-7, with no clear D. CDR3 size: 11 residues. CDR1 and CDR2 from the germline V gene are SGHVS and FNYEAQ. Between the trimmed V and J ends, which lost 5 bases and 7 bases, there was a span of 9 bases. CDR3 sequence: CASSPYHEQYF. DNA for the CDR3: TGTGCCAGCAGCCCGTACCATGAGCAGTACTTC.